This entry features one T cell receptor (beta chain) sequence. The CDR3 spans 17 residues. Trimming took 5 bases from V and 2 from J; bases not matched to a gene: 10. Germline-derived CDR1 and CDR2 are SGHTA and FQGNSA. The data originate from a study of blood T cell repertoires in COVID-19. Study summary: Samples of COVID-19 (acute and convalescent) were obtained from the United States, Italy and Spain. PBMCs, B-cell-depleted T cells, or T cells were the source of the cDNA or gDNA that made up the material.

Per the study methods: Reference gene primer amplification gave estimated nucleated cell counts. Sequencing was performed with immunoSEQ multiplex PCR; in TCRdb, only in-frame clones are kept and a portion is missing. The D gene and trimming were derived from the DNA, and the V and J assignments and clone size from that table. The table has about 140,000 clones, about 80% seen once. This TCR was recovered from a human donor in a cohort sampled during active COVID-19. The genes are TRBV7-2 and TRBJ2-3; 10 bases fit TRBD2. The specimen sequenced was peripheral blood. The CDR3 loop is CASSPFTSGDNTDTQYF. The CDR3 nucleotides read TGTGCCAGCAGCCCATTTACTAGCGGGGACAACACAGATACGCAGTATTTT.